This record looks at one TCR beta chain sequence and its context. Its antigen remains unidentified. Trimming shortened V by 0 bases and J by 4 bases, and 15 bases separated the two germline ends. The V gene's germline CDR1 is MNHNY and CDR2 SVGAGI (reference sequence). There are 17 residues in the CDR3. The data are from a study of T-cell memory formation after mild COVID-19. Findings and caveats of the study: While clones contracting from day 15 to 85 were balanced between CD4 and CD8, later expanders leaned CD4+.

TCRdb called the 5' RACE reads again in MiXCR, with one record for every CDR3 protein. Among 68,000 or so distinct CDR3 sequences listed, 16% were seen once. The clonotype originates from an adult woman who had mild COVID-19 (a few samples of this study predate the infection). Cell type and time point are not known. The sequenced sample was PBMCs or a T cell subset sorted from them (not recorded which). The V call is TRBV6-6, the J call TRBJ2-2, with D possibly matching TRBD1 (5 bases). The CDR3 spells CASSYSNAGQSTGELFF. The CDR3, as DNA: TGTGCCAGCAGTTACTCGAACGCAGGGCAGAGCACCGGGGAGCTGTTTTTT.